This is a list of T cell receptor beta chains from one sample in a study of shared clonotypes between healthy human individuals. Produced via immunoSEQ multiplex PCR; TCRdb's table is partial and in-frame only. The sample consists of roughly 1,000,000 clones, approximately 78% of them appearing once. Sequencing was performed on memory CD4+ T cells from PBMCs. The source is a young man in good health. Some clones in this sample may be carry-over from other donors' samples. Each CDR3 is given with its conserved first and last residue. A D gene is named only where the DNA matches it firmly. Clone size is not always given. Where it is, it says once, few, many or a class for expanded clones.

J	V	size	D	DNA	CDR3
TRBJ1-3	TRBV5-4	NA	TRBD1	TGTGCCAGCAGCCGGGACAGGGGTTACACCATATATTTT	CASSRDRGYTIYF
TRBJ2-7	TRBV4-3	NA	TRBD1	TGCGCCAGCAGCCACGAAGCGCGACAGGGTTCGGTGCAGTACTTC	CASSHEARQGSVQYF
TRBJ1-1	TRBV7-2	NA	TRBD1	TGTGCCAGCAGCTTACTGGCAGGGGGCGTGGGGAACACTGAAGCTTTCTTT	CASSLLAGGVGNTEAFF
TRBJ1-6	TRBV27	NA	TRBD1	TGTGCCAGCAGAGGACAGGGCTCTTCACCCCTCCACTTT	CASRGQGSSPLHF
TRBJ1-5	TRBV15	NA	NA	TGTGCCACCAGAAGAGACGAGTCAGTAAATCAGCCCCAGCATTTT	CATRRDESVNQPQHF
TRBJ1-5	TRBV9	NA	TRBD1	TGTGCCAGCAGCGTAGGCGGGACAGAACTCAATCAGCCCCAGCATTTT	CASSVGGTELNQPQHF
TRBJ2-7	TRBV5-1	NA	NA	TGCGCCAGCAGCTTGGGAGGACAGACCTACGAGCAGTACTTC	CASSLGGQTYEQYF
TRBJ2-2	TRBV11-2	NA	NA	TGTGCCAGCAGGTTGAGTACGAACACCGGGGAGCTGTTTTTT	CASRLSTNTGELFF
TRBJ2-3	TRBV6-1	NA	NA	TGTGCCAGCAGCCTGAGAGATACGCAGTATTTT	CASSLRDTQYF
TRBJ2-7	TRBV19	NA	NA	TGTGCCAGTAGTATAGGGCCCGGTGGCGAGCAGTACTTC	CASSIGPGGEQYF
TRBJ2-7	TRBV5-1	NA	TRBD2	TGCGCCAGCAGTTCCGGGACTAGCGCCTCCTACGAGCAGTACTTC	CASSSGTSASYEQYF
TRBJ2-7	TRBV5-1	once	NA	TGCGCCAGCAGCTTGGTTGCAGGGAATACCTACGAGCAGTACTTC	CASSLVAGNTYEQYF
TRBJ1-3	TRBV18	NA	NA	TGTGCCAGCTCACCACCTTCGGGTTCTGGCCCTGGAAACACCATATATTTT	CASSPPSGSGPGNTIYF
TRBJ2-7	TRBV5-5	once	TRBD1	TGTGCCAGCAGCTTGTACGACAGGGCCTACGAGCAGTACTTC	CASSLYDRAYEQYF
TRBJ1-5	TRBV30	few	NA	TGTGCCTGGAGTAGTTCGGGAGATCAGCCCCAGCATTTT	CAWSSSGDQPQHF
TRBJ1-2	TRBV5-1	NA	NA	TGCGCCAGCAGCTTAATGACCCGGGATGGCTACACCTTC	CASSLMTRDGYTF
TRBJ1-2	TRBV19	many	NA	TGTGCCAGTAGTATAGCGGCGGCCTGGGGCTATGGCTACACCTTC	CASSIAAAWGYGYTF
TRBJ2-4	TRBV9	NA	NA	TGTGCCAGCAGCGCTTGGGACGGAAGTTCCAAAAACATTCAGTACTTC	CASSAWDGSSKNIQYF
TRBJ2-1	TRBV29-1	NA	NA	TGCAGCGTTGCTCTTGGGAGCGCACAGTTCTTC	CSVALGSAQFF
TRBJ2-3	TRBV28	NA	NA	TGTGCCAGCAGTCACCAGACTGGACTATATAGCACAGATACGCAGTATTTT	CASSHQTGLYSTDTQYF
TRBJ2-3	TRBV11-2	NA	NA	TGTGCCAGCAGCTTAGTGCGGGTTACGGCCTTTGGTGATACGCAGTATTTT	CASSLVRVTAFGDTQYF
TRBJ2-1	TRBV6-5	NA	NA	TGTGCCAGCAGTTACTTAGGGGACTTCGAGCAGTTCTTC	CASSYLGDFEQFF
TRBJ2-1	TRBV13	many	NA	TGTGCCAGCAAGACAGGGGGAAGGACTAGCGGCTACAATGAGCAGTTCTTC	CASKTGGRTSGYNEQFF
TRBJ1-3	TRBV6-1	few	TRBD1	TGTGCCAGCAGCCGGGACAGCTGGACTGGAAACACCATATATTTT	CASSRDSWTGNTIYF
TRBJ2-1	TRBV20-1	NA	TRBD2	TGCAGTGCCCGACTAGCCTCTGAGCAGTTCTTC	CSARLASEQFF
TRBJ1-3	TRBV7-8	NA	NA	TGTGCCAGCAGCTTAGTAAGCTCACAGGGAAACACCATATATTTT	CASSLVSSQGNTIYF
TRBJ1-1	TRBV19	NA	NA	TGTGCCAGTACCAGGGAACGCGCCCTCAACACTGAAGCTTTCTTT	CASTRERALNTEAFF
TRBJ2-1	TRBV7-9	NA	NA	TGTGCCAGCAGCTCAGGGTTTTACAATGAGCAGTTCTTC	CASSSGFYNEQFF